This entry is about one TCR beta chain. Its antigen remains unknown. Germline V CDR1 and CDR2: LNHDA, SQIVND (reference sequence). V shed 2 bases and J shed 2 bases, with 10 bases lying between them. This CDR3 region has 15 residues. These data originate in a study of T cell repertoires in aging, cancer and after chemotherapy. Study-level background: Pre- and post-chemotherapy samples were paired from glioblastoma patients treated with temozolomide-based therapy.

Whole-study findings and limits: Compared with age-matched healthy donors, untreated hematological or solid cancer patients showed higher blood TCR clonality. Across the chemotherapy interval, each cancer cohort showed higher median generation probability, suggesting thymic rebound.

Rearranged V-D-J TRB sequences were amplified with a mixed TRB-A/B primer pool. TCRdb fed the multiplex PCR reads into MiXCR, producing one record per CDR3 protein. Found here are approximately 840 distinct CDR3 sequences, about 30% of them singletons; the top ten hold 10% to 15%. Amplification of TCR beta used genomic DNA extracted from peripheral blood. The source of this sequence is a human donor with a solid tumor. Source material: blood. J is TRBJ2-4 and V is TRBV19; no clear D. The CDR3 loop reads CASSIPRKPKNIQYF. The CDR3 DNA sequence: TGTGCCAGTAGTATACCCAGGAAGCCCAAAAACATTCAGTACTTC.